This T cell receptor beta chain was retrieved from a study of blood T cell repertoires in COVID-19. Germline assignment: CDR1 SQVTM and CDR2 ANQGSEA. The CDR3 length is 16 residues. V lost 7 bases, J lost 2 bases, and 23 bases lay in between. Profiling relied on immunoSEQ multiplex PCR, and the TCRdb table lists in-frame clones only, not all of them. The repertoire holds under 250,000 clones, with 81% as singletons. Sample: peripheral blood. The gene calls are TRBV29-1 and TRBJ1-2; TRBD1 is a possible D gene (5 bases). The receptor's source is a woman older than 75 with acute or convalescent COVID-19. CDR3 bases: TGCAGCGCCAAAGCCTCTACAGGTCGTGGAAACTATGGCTACACCTTC. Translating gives CSAKASTGRGNYGYTF.